This TCR beta chain was documented in a study of Ad26.COV2.S vaccination and SARS-CoV-2 variants. Study details: The study gave Ad26.COV2.S intramuscularly, once or twice 56 days apart.

Broader study findings: Spike-specific TCR breadth was greater after Ad26.COV2.S than placebo.

Germline CDR1 reads KGHDR; CDR2 reads SFDVKD. V dropped 4 bases and J dropped 0 bases, with 12 bases sitting between them. This CDR3 has 16 residues. Treatment meaning: about 20 received Ad26.COV2.S at low or high dose, single or two shots; 5 received placebo; per-sample allocation not given. It was on day 63 after the first vaccine or placebo injection that samples were taken. Within Boston, the person who donated was an adult of 18-55 years. The study used a vaccine consisting of an Ad26 vector that expressed Wuhan-strain SARS-CoV-2 spike. Measured with immunoSEQ multiplex PCR; TCRdb has only the in-frame clones, and not every one. The top ten clones hold approximately 1.5% of a sample with hundreds of thousands of clones, roughly 90% of them seen once. This clone was seen only once. Its specificity is unknown.

The chain uses TRBV24-1 and TRBJ2-1, with TRBD2 as a possible D gene (5 bases). The sequence was collected from a person aged 18-60 years who received the Ad26.COV2.S COVID-19 vaccine or a placebo. This material consisted of peripheral blood, taken in a trial of Ad26.COV2.S vaccine versus placebo. This chain's CDR3 is CATSDPTRNSYNEQFF. CDR3 in DNA: TGTGCCACCAGTGACCCTACTAGGAACTCCTACAATGAGCAGTTCTTC.